Listed below are T cell receptor beta chains from one sample, sequenced in a study of blood T cell repertoires in COVID-19. Clones were sequenced by immunoSEQ multiplex PCR, and TCRdb holds only the in-frame ones, with some missing. The repertoire holds under 250,000 clones, with 65% to 85% as singletons. What was sequenced was peripheral blood. Receptor source: a human donor in a cohort sampled during active COVID-19. Each CDR3 is given with its conserved first and last residue. Fields, in order: V gene, J gene, D gene, clone size, CDR3 protein, CDR3 DNA. D genes are given only for firm matches. Size values are once, few and many counts, or a class for expanded clones, and some rows have none.

>TRBV18|TRBJ2-6|.|.
CASSPDSSSGANVLTF
TGTGCCAGCTCACCCGACAGCTCCTCTGGGGCCAACGTCCTGACTTTC
>TRBV18|TRBJ2-5|.|once
CASSPGEETQYF
TGTGCCAGCTCACCGGGCGAAGAGACCCAGTACTTC
>TRBV4-1|TRBJ1-4|TRBD1|.
CASSQDGTGGEKLFF
TGCGCCAGCAGCCAAGATGGGACAGGCGGTGAAAAACTGTTTTTT
>TRBV7-2|TRBJ2-7|TRBD2|.
CASKKAGASYEQYF
TGTGCCAGCAAGAAGGCGGGAGCCTCCTACGAGCAGTACTTC
>TRBV28|TRBJ2-3|TRBD2|.
CASSWGLEGTDTQYF
TGTGCCAGCAGTTGGGGACTAGAGGGCACAGATACGCAGTATTTT
>TRBV6-5|TRBJ2-2|TRBD1|.
CASRSGGAAGELFF
TGTGCCAGCAGGTCAGGGGGCGCCGCCGGGGAGCTGTTTTTT
>TRBV3-1/TRBV3-2|TRBJ1-2|TRBD1|.
CASSPQGYGYTF
TGTGCCAGCAGCCCACAGGGGTATGGCTACACCTTC
>TRBV29-1|TRBJ1-3|.|few
CSVSVLDTIYF
TGCAGCGTTAGTGTGTTAGACACCATATATTTT
>TRBV27|TRBJ2-2|.|.
CASTVLPSMQSTGELFF
TGTGCCAGCACGGTCCTACCTAGCATGCAGTCCACCGGGGAGCTGTTTTTT
>TRBV3-1/TRBV3-2|TRBJ1-2|.|.
CASSQDLQGRGYTF
TGTGCCAGCAGCCAAGATCTCCAGGGGCGAGGCTACACCTTC
>TRBV7-2|TRBJ2-1|.|.
CASRRIGVGGNEQFF
TGTGCCAGCAGGAGGATAGGCGTCGGGGGCAATGAGCAGTTCTTC
>TRBV28|TRBJ2-2|TRBD1|.
CASTGTGPHTGELFF
TGTGCCAGCACCGGGACAGGGCCACACACCGGGGAGCTGTTTTTT
>TRBV19|TRBJ1-4|TRBD1|.
CASRRRGQQPEKLFF
TGTGCCAGCAGACGTAGGGGACAGCAGCCTGAAAAACTGTTTTTT
>TRBV27|TRBJ2-7|.|.
CASSALSYEQYF
TGTGCCAGCAGTGCACTCTCCTACGAGCAGTACTTC
>TRBV5-5|TRBJ1-1|.|.
CASSLYYMGLNTEAFF
TGTGCCAGCAGCTTGTATTATATGGGCCTGAACACTGAAGCTTTCTTT